The present T cell receptor (beta chain) was sequenced within a study of a mutant IDH1 vaccine in newly diagnosed glioma. Study context: Treated individuals were 62.5% male and roughly 40% female, averaging roughly 39 years of age.

TCRdb keeps only in-frame clones here, not all; method: immunoSEQ multiplex PCR. The sample includes tens of thousands of clones, around three quarters seen only once; the top ten take 1.8%. Whole-study findings and limits: Any relationship between pseudoprogression and changes in top peripheral T cell clonotypes seemed absent.

As to time point: baseline, week 1 (first vaccination visit). Treatment denoted: pre-vaccination baseline after standard-of-care therapy. This clone was seen only once. Its antigen is undetermined. A junction boundary mismatches the germline segment, possibly from a read error. The CDR3 is 15 residues long. Germline CDR1 reads SSHAT; CDR2 reads FNYEAQ (reference sequence). This sample comprised PBMCs, obtained from a glioma patient treated with radiotherapy, temozolomide or both. The TCR was taken from a woman between 35 and 50 years old with glioma. The V and J genes are TRBV7-7 and TRBJ2-7, with 8 nucleotides matching TRBD1. CDR3 protein: CASSFDRGVGYEQYF. The CDR3 nucleotides are TGTGCTAGCAGCTTCGACAGGGGAGTGGGCTACGAGCAGTACTTC.